These 29 T cell receptor beta chains came from one sample sequenced in a study of blood T cell repertoires in COVID-19. The table came from immunoSEQ multiplex PCR; TCRdb's copy has only in-frame clones and leaves some out. Counted here are about 160,000 clones, 80% occurring once; the ten biggest clones make up roughly 3.5%. The sample was PBMCs or T cells enriched from blood (not recorded which). These receptor sequences come from a woman between 55 and 75 years old who had recovered from COVID-19.

The rearrangement links TRBV27 to TRBJ2-3; 11 nucleotides line up with TRBD2. The CDR3 covers 18 residues. Germline V CDR1 and CDR2: MNHEY, SMNVEV (reference sequence). V was clipped by 4 bases and J by 5 bases; unmatched bases: 14. The CDR3 sequence is CASSSPPGLAVRRDTQYF. CDR3 coding DNA: TGTGCCAGCAGTTCCCCTCCGGGACTAGCGGTGCGGAGAGATACGCAGTATTTT.

The rearrangement joins TRBV10-3 to TRBJ1-3; no reliable D call. Germline V gene sequence: CDR1 ENHRY, CDR2 SYGVKD. Trimming shortened V by 3 bases and J by 2 bases, and 11 bases separated the two germline ends. The CDR3 runs to 15 residues. The CDR3 DNA reads TGTGCCATCAGTGAAGTGCCCGGGGCTGGAAACACCATATATTTT. Amino acids: CAISEVPGAGNTIYF.

The chain employs TRBV21-1 and TRBJ1-5; the tabulated D call, TRBD1, remains unverified against the DNA. TRBV21-1 is labeled a pseudogene. This CDR3 has 16 amino acids. CDR3 DNA sequence: TGTGCCAGCAGCAAATTCGTCGGACAGGGGGGTCAGCCCCAGCATTTT. This translates into CASSKFVGQGGQPQHF.

This chain's CDR3 is CASSQDLTGTGFNYGYTF. The DNA for the CDR3 is TGTGCCAGCAGCCAAGATCTTACCGGGACAGGCTTTAACTATGGCTACACCTTC. V usage is TRBV3-1 (or the pseudogene TRBV3-2) and J usage is TRBJ1-2; 8 nucleotides agree with TRBD1. The CDR3 has 18 residues. Germline lookup yields CDR1 LGHDT and CDR2 YNNKEL (reference sequence). The trim removed 0 bases at V and 1 base at J, leaving 10 bases unmatched.

This sequence joins TRBV29-1 and TRBJ1-1; 8 bases match TRBD1. The CDR3 covers 16 residues. The V segment lost 6 bases and the J segment 5 bases; nucleotides outside the gene matches: 17. The germline V gene encodes CDR1 SQVTM and CDR2 ANQGSEA. Here the CDR3 DNA reads TGCAGCGTCGCGTCCAGGGGGCAGACCTCCGATACTGAAGCTTTCTTT. Amino acid sequence: CSVASRGQTSDTEAFF.

This clone appeared a few times. This chain uses TRBV14 with TRBJ2-1; D is possibly TRBD2 (6 bases). Looked up from germline, CDR1 is SGHDN and CDR2 is FVKESK. The CDR3 spans 14 residues. Trimming cost V 4 bases and J 5 bases, with 12 bases left between them. The CDR3 bases are TGTGCCAGCAGCCTGTGGAGGGTCGACAATGAGCAGTTCTTC. As protein: CASSLWRVDNEQFF. Looking up the rest from reference TRBV14 and TRBJ2-1 gives the full variable domain: EAGVTQFPSHSVIEKGQTVTLRCDPISGHDNLYWYRRVMGKEIKFLLHFVKESKQDESGMPNNRFLAERTGGTYSTLKVQPAELEDSGVYFCASSLWRVDNEQFFGPGTRLTVL.

The chain couples TRBV9 to TRBJ2-3, with TRBD2 identical over 10 bases. V lost 0 bases, J lost 2 bases, and 6 bases stayed unmatched. The CDR3 is 17 amino acids. CDR1 SGDLS and CDR2 YYNGEE come from the germline V gene. Here the CDR3 DNA reads TGTGCCAGCAGCGTAGGTTCTAGCGGGGGCCCCACAGATACGCAGTATTTT. Protein: CASSVGSSGGPTDTQYF.

The chain has TRBV11-2 and TRBJ2-7; 10 positions match TRBD1. Trimming removed 1 base from V and 6 bases from J; junction bases left unmatched: 6. CDR3 length: 15 residues. In germline, CDR1 is SGHAT, CDR2 FQNNGV. This CDR3 reads CASSLGGTGEREQYF. The CDR3, as DNA: TGTGCCAGCAGCTTAGGGGGGACAGGGGAGCGCGAGCAGTACTTC.

The chain joins TRBV5-1 to TRBJ2-1, with D tentatively TRBD2 (5 bases). Germline CDR1 SGHRS, CDR2 YFSETQ. The V end lost 4 bases, the J end lost 5 bases, and 16 bases lay between the germline ends. The CDR3 runs 15 residues. CDR3 coding DNA: TGCGCCAGCAGCCCAACTCGGACTGCGAACAATGAGCAGTTCTTC. Translation gives CASSPTRTANNEQFF.

The rearrangement uses TRBV5-1 and TRBJ1-1; 10 nucleotides match TRBD1. V dropped 5 bases and J dropped 4; count of bases not matched to a gene: 5. The V gene's germline CDR1 is SGHRS and CDR2 YFSETQ. CDR3 length: 14 residues. CDR3 protein: CASRGTGEITEAFF. CDR3 DNA sequence: TGCGCCAGCAGAGGGACAGGGGAGATCACTGAAGCTTTCTTT. Full variable domain (rest looked up from reference TRBV5-1 and TRBJ1-1): KAGVTQTPRYLIKTRGQQVTLSCSPISGHRSVSWYQQTPGQGLQFLFEYFSETQRNKGNFPGRFSGRQFSNSRSEMNVSTLELGDSALYLCASRGTGEITEAFFGQGTRLTVV.

The chain is built from TRBV30 and TRBJ2-2; TRBD2 matches 10 bases. After removal of 4 bases from V and 3 bases from J, the junction contained 2 bases not matched to a gene. CDR1 and CDR2 from the germline V gene are GTSNPN and SVGIG (reference sequence). This CDR3 comprises 14 residues. The CDR3 is CAWKAGGDTGELFF. Here the CDR3 DNA reads TGTGCCTGGAAAGCGGGGGGGGACACCGGGGAGCTGTTTTTT.

This chain joins TRBV24-1 and TRBJ2-3; perhaps TRBD1 as D (5 bases). V lost 4 bases and J 0 bases, leaving 7 bases between the germline ends. In germline, CDR1 is KGHDR, CDR2 SFDVKD. The CDR3 extends over 14 amino acids. The CDR3 region is CATSDRVSTDTQYF. As DNA, the CDR3 is TGTGCCACCAGTGACAGGGTCAGCACAGATACGCAGTATTTT.

As to this clone: Different DNA sequences within this sample yield the same CDR3. The chain carries TRBV19 and TRBJ1-2; tentative D call: TRBD1 (6 bases). The CDR3 spans 13 residues. Germline-derived CDR1 and CDR2 are LNHDA and SQIVND (reference sequence). Trimming cost V 3 bases and J 8 bases, with 13 bases left between them. CDR3 nucleotide sequence: TGTGCCAGTAGTATCAGAGCAGGGGACGGCTACACCTTC. This sequence encodes CASSIRAGDGYTF. The full variable domain, in which reference TRBV19 and TRBJ1-2 provide the parts outside the CDR3, is DGGITQSPKYLFRKEGQNVTLSCEQNLNHDAMYWYRQDPGQGLRLIYYSQIVNDFQKGDIAEGYSVSREKKESFPLTVTSAQKNPTAFYLCASSIRAGDGYTFGSGTRLTVV.

In DNA, the CDR3 is TGTGCCAGCAGCTTAGGGACAGGACTCTCCTACAATGAGCAGTTCTTC. Protein product: CASSLGTGLSYNEQFF. The V call is TRBV7-8, the J call TRBJ2-1; TRBD1 matches 7 bases. Looked up from germline, CDR1 is SGHVS and CDR2 is FQNEAQ. J was trimmed by 0 bases and V by 1 base; bases with no gene match: 3. CDR3 length equals 16 residues.

This clone was observed a few times. The chain uses TRBV14 and TRBJ1-2; D unresolved. The CDR3 runs 14 residues. Trimming stripped 4 bases from V and 12 bases from J, with 21 bases between. Per germline, CDR1 SGHDN and CDR2 FVKESK. The DNA for the CDR3 is TGTGCCAGCAGCCCGACTAATTGGGCAGAAGTTCACACCTTC. This gives the protein CASSPTNWAEVHTF.

J is TRBJ1-6 and V is TRBV6-4; no clear D. The CDR3 is made up of 14 amino acids. Germline-derived CDR1 and CDR2 are MRHNA and SNTAGT. Trimming removed 3 bases at V and 14 bases at J, with 17 bases between. CDR3 region: CASSESRQAGALHF. The CDR3 nucleotides are TGTGCCAGCAGTGAATCCCGACAAGCCGGGGCCCTCCACTTT.

V usage is TRBV7-9 and J usage is TRBJ1-5; D may be TRBD1 (6 bases). CDR3 length equals 13 residues. The germline gives CDR1 SEHNR, CDR2 FQNEAQ (reference sequence). The V gene lost 6 bases and the J gene lost 5 bases, with 11 bases spanning the gap. The CDR3 sequence is CASSWGHYQPQHF. The CDR3 DNA sequence: TGTGCCAGCAGTTGGGGGCACTATCAGCCCCAGCATTTT.

This chain uses TRBV6-5 with TRBJ1-3, with a weak D call TRBD1 (6 bases). The CDR3 runs 13 residues. With 5 bases removed from V and 7 bases from J, the gap between germline ends came to 12 bases. The germline gives CDR1 MNHEY, CDR2 SVGAGI. For the CDR3, the DNA is TGTGCCAGCAGTATGGGAAGGGGGAACACCATATATTTT. Amino acid sequence: CASSMGRGNTIYF.

The V and J genes are TRBV6-2 or TRBV6-3 and TRBJ2-3; 11 bases line up with TRBD2. The CDR3 is made up of 14 amino acids. The germline CDR1 and CDR2 sequences are MNHEY and SVGEGT. V lost 4 bases, J lost 8 bases, and 5 bases stayed unmatched. Here the CDR3 DNA reads TGTGCCAGCAGTTTGACTAGCGGGGAGGGTACGCAGTATTTT. Its translation: CASSLTSGEGTQYF.

The rearrangement joins TRBV12-3 or TRBV12-4 to TRBJ1-6, with no clear D. Trimming pared 6 bases from V and 7 bases from J, leaving 10 bases between. The CDR3 consists of 13 residues. The CDR3: CASSPTRNSPLHF. The CDR3 nucleotides read TGTGCCAGCAGCCCGACACGGAATTCACCCCTCCACTTT.

The chain employs TRBV5-4 and TRBJ2-1; 8 bases match TRBD2. The CDR3 spans 16 residues. In germline, CDR1 is SGHNT, CDR2 YYREEE (reference sequence). Losses at the gene ends were 3 bases for V and 8 bases for J; bases not matched to a gene: 13. The DNA of the CDR3 is TGTGCCAGCAGCTCGGGGGGTTTAGCGGGGACGCATGAGCAGTTCTTC. Residues: CASSSGGLAGTHEQFF.

This clone has only a few counts. V is TRBV7-2 and J is TRBJ1-5, with 7 bases aligning to TRBD1. The CDR3 runs to 18 residues. The junction had 15 bases not matched to a gene; V was cut back by 0 bases and J by 7 bases. Germline CDR1 is SGHTA and CDR2 is FQGNSA. The DNA for the CDR3 is TGTGCCAGCAGCTTAGCAAGTAGGGGGCTAATATGGGGGCAGCCCCAGCATTTT. Protein sequence: CASSLASRGLIWGQPQHF.

This chain links TRBV7-9 with TRBJ1-2; TRBD1 is a possible D gene (6 bases). The CDR3 is 14 residues long. Germline-derived CDR1 and CDR2 are SEHNR and FQNEAQ (reference sequence). Between the trimmed V and J ends, which lost 5 bases and 6 bases, there was a span of 16 bases. The CDR3 DNA is TGTGCCAGCAGCGAGCGCGGTACAGGGAATGGCTACACCTTC. Residues: CASSERGTGNGYTF.

The sample holds a few counts of this clone. J is TRBJ2-6 and V is TRBV9; 15 bases are a match to TRBD2. The CDR3 extends over 19 amino acids. Germline V gene lookup returns CDR1 SGDLS and CDR2 YYNGEE. V dropped 3 bases and J dropped 0; count of bases not matched to a gene: 4. CDR3 sequence reads: CASSERTSGGASGANVLTF. The CDR3 region has the DNA TGTGCCAGCAGCGAGCGGACTAGCGGGGGGGCCTCTGGGGCCAACGTCCTGACTTTC.

The chain couples TRBV19 to TRBJ1-1; 12 bases fit TRBD1. Trimming cost V 1 base and J 8 bases; bases outside gene matches: 5. The germline V gene encodes CDR1 LNHDA and CDR2 SQIVND (reference sequence). This CDR3 has 15 amino acids. The CDR3 DNA follows: TGTGCCAGTAGTATAGGGGGGACAGGGGGCAGGGAAGCTTTCTTT. This codes for CASSIGGTGGREAFF.

The rearrangement joins TRBV10-3 to TRBJ1-1, with D perhaps TRBD1 (5 bases). Per germline, CDR1 ENHRY and CDR2 SYGVKD. Trimming removed 4 bases at V and 0 bases at J, with 9 bases between. The CDR3 length is 14 residues. The DNA of the CDR3 is TGTGCCATCAGTGGACAGTTGATGAACACTGAAGCTTTCTTT. Protein product: CAISGQLMNTEAFF.

V usage is TRBV21-1 and J usage is TRBJ2-2; the D segment call TRBD2 is taken from the table without a DNA check. TRBV21-1 is shown as a pseudogene. The length of the CDR3 is 18 residues. In DNA form, the CDR3 reads TGTGCCAGACTGGACGGGGCGGGGGGGGGAGGAAACACCGGGGAGCTGTTTTTT. It translates to CARLDGAGGGGNTGELFF.

This chain links TRBV3-1 (or the pseudogene TRBV3-2) with TRBJ1-5, with TRBD1 identical over 10 bases. Germline CDR1 is LGHDT and CDR2 is YNNKEL (reference sequence). This CDR3 has 14 amino acids. Trimming at V came to 3 bases and at J to 6 bases, leaving 2 bases not matched to a gene. The CDR3, as DNA: TGTGCCAGCAGCCACGGGACAGGGGCTCAGCCCCAGCATTTT. This sequence encodes CASSHGTGAQPQHF.

The chain recombines TRBV28 with TRBJ2-7; the D gene is possibly TRBD2 (6 bases). Germline lookup yields CDR1 MDHEN and CDR2 SYDVKM. V lost 4 bases and J 6 bases, leaving 10 bases between the germline ends. This CDR3 is built from 12 residues. DNA for the CDR3: TGTGCCAGCAGTTCGGGGGTCTCCGAGCAGTACTTC. As protein: CASSSGVSEQYF.